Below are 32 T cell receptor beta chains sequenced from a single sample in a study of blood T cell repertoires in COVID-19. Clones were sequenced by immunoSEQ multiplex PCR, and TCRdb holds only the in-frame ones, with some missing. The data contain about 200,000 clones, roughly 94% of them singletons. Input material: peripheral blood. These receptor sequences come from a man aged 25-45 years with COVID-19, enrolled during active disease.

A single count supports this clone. The CDR3, as DNA: TGTGCCAGCAGTCCAGGGGGCTCTGGAAACACCATATATTTT. Translating gives CASSPGGSGNTIYF. J is TRBJ1-3 and V is TRBV9; 7 nucleotides match TRBD1. The germline gives CDR1 SGDLS, CDR2 YYNGEE. CDR3 size: 14 residues. V lost 5 bases to trimming and J lost 0 bases; unmatched junction nucleotides: 2.

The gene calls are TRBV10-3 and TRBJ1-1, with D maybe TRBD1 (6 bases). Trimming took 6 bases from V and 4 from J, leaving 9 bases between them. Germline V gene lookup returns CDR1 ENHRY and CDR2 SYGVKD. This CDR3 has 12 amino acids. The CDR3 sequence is CAISSGATEAFF. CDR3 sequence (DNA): TGTGCCATCAGCTCAGGGGCCACTGAAGCTTTCTTT.

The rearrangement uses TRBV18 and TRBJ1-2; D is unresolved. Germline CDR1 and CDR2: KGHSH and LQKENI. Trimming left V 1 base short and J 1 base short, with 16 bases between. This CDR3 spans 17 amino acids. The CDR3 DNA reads TGTGCCAGCTCACCACAACTGACATCCCGGGGTAACTATGGCTACACCTTC. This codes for CASSPQLTSRGNYGYTF.

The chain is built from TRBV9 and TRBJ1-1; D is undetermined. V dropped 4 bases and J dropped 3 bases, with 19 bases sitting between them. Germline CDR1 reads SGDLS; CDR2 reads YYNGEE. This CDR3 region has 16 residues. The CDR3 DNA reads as TGTGCCAGCAGCCGAGGAGGGAGGGTTGAGTACACTGAAGCTTTCTTT. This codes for CASSRGGRVEYTEAFF.

CDR3 amino acids: CAIRGTGGLGAFF. In DNA form, the CDR3 reads TGTGCCATCAGGGGGACAGGGGGCCTTGGAGCTTTCTTT. The chain combines TRBV10-3 with TRBJ1-1, with 12 positions matching TRBD1. CDR3 length: 13 amino acids. Losses at the gene ends were 6 bases for V and 10 bases for J; bases not matched to a gene: 6. Germline CDR1 reads ENHRY; CDR2 reads SYGVKD.

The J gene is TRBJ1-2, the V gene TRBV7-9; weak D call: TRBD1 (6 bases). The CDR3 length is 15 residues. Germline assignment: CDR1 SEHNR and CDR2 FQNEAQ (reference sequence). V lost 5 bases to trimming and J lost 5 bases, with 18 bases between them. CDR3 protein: CASSSFRGVGYGYTF. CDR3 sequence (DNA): TGTGCCAGCAGCAGTTTCAGGGGCGTCGGTTATGGCTACACCTTC.

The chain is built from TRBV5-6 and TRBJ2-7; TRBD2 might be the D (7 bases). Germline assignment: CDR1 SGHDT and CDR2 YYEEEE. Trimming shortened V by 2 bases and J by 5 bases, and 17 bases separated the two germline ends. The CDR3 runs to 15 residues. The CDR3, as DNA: TGTGCCAGCAGCTTCGGAGGGGGGGGCCAGCACGAGCAGTACTTC. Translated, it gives CASSFGGGGQHEQYF.

CDR3 protein: CAISERTGVGYTF. CDR3 in DNA: TGTGCCATCAGTGAGAGAACAGGGGTTGGCTACACCTTC. The chain uses TRBV10-3 and TRBJ1-2; TRBD1 aligns across 7 bases. Trimming at V came to 2 bases and at J to 7 bases, leaving 4 bases not matched to a gene. Germline V gene lookup returns CDR1 ENHRY and CDR2 SYGVKD. The CDR3 is made up of 13 amino acids.

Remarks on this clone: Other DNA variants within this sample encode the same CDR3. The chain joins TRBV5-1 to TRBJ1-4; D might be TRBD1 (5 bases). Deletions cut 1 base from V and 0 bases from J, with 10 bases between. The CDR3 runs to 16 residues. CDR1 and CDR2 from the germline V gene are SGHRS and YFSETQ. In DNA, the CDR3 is TGCGCCAGCAGCTTGACAGGAGCAGCAACTAATGAAAAACTGTTTTTT. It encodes CASSLTGAATNEKLFF.

CDR3 coding DNA: TGTGCCAGCAGTTACTCGTACGGGACATACTACGAGCAGTACTTC. Its translation: CASSYSYGTYYEQYF. The chain uses TRBV6-5 and TRBJ2-7; D perhaps matches TRBD1 (6 bases). This CDR3 has 15 amino acids. The germline V gene encodes CDR1 MNHEY and CDR2 SVGAGI. Trimming pared 0 bases from V and 3 bases from J, leaving 12 bases between.

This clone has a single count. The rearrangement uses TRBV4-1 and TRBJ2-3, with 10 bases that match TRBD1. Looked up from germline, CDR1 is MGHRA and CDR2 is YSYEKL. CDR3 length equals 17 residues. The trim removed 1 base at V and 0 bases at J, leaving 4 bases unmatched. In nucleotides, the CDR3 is TGCGCCAGCAGCCAAGGAAGACAGGGGGCGAGCACAGATACGCAGTATTTT. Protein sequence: CASSQGRQGASTDTQYF.

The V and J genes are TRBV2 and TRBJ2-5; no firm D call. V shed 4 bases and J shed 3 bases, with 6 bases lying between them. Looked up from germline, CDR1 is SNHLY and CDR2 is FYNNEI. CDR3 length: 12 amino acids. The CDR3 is CASSVGEETQYF. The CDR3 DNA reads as TGTGCCAGCAGTGTCGGTGAAGAGACCCAGTACTTC.

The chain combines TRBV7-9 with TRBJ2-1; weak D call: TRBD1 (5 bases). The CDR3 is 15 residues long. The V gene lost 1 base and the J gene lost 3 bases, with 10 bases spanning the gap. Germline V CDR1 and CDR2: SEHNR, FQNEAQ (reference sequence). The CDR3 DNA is TGTGCCAGCAGCTTAGATACAGGCAGCTACAATGAGCAGTTCTTC. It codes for CASSLDTGSYNEQFF.

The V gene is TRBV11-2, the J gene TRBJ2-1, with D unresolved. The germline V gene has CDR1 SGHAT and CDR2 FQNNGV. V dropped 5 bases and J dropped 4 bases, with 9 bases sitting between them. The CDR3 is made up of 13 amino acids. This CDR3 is CASSVGQYNEQFF. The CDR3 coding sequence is TGTGCCAGCAGCGTAGGTCAGTACAATGAGCAGTTCTTC.

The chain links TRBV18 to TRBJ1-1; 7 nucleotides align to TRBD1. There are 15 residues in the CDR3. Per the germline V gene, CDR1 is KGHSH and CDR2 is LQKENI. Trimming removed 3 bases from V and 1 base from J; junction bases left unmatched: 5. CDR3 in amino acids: CASSPEGQRNTEAFF. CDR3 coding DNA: TGTGCCAGCTCACCGGAGGGACAGAGGAACACTGAAGCTTTCTTT. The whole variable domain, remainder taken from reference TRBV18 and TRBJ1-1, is NAGVMQNPRHLVRRRGQEARLRCSPMKGHSHVYWYRQLPEEGLKFMVYLQKENIIDESGMPKERFSAEFPKEGPSILRIQQVVRGDSAAYFCASSPEGQRNTEAFFGQGTRLTVV.

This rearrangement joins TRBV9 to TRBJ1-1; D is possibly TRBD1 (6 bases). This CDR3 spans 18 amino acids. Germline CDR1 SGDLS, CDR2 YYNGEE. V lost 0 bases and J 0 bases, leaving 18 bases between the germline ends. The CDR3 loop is CASSVGPGGQAMNTEAFF. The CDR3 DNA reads TGTGCCAGCAGCGTAGGCCCGGGGGGGCAGGCCATGAACACTGAAGCTTTCTTT.

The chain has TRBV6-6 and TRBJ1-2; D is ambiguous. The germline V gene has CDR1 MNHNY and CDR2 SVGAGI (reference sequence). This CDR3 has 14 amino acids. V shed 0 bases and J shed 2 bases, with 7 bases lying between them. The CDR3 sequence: CASSYSGQNYGYTF. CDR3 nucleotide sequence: TGTGCCAGCAGTTACTCTGGGCAGAACTATGGCTACACCTTC.

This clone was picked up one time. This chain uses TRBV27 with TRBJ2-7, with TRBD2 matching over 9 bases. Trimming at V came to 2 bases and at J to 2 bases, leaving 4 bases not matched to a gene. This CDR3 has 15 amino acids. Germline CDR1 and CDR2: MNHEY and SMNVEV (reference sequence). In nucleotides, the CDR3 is TGTGCCAGCAGTTTAGCCCCTAGCGGGGCCTACGAGCAGTACTTC. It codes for CASSLAPSGAYEQYF.

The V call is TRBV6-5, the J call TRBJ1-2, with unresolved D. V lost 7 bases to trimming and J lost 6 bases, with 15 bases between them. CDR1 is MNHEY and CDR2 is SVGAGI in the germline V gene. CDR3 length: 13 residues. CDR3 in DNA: TGTGCCAGCACCCTGACACGACGTGATGGCTACACCTTC. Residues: CASTLTRRDGYTF.

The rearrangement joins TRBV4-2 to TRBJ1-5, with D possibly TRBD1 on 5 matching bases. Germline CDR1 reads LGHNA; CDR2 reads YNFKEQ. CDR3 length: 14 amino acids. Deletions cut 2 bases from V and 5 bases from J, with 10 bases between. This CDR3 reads CASSQRDWDQPQHF. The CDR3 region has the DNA TGTGCCAGCAGCCAACGGGACTGGGATCAGCCCCAGCATTTT.

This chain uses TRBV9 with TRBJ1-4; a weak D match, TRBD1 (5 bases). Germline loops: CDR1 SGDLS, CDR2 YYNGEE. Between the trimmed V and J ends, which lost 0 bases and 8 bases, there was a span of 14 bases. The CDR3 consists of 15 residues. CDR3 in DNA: TGTGCCAGCAGCGTAGGGTCAGGGTATGGAGAAAAACTGTTTTTT. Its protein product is CASSVGSGYGEKLFF.

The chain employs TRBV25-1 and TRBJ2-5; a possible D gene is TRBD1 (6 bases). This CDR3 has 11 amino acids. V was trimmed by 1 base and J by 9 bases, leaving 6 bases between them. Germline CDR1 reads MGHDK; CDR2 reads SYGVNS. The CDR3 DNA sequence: TGTGCCAGCAGTGAATGGGGGCCCCAGTACTTC. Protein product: CASSEWGPQYF.

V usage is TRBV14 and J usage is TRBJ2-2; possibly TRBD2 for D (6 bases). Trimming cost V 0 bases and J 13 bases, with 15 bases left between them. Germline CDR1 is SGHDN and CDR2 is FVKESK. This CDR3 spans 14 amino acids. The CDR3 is CASSQDQGGSLLFF. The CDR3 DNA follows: TGTGCCAGCAGCCAAGATCAGGGAGGATCGCTGCTGTTTTTT.

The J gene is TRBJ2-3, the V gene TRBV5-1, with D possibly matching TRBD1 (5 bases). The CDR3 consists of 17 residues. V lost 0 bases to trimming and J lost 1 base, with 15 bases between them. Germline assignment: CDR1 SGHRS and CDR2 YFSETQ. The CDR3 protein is CASSLESQGGGTDTQYF. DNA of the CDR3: TGCGCCAGCAGCTTGGAGTCGCAGGGTGGTGGCACAGATACGCAGTATTTT.

The CDR3, as DNA: TGTGCCAGCAGCCCCTCCGGGGGGGCCCATGAGCAGTTCTTC. As protein: CASSPSGGAHEQFF. The chain combines TRBV9 with TRBJ2-1; TRBD2 matches 8 bases. The J segment lost 8 bases and the V segment lost 4 bases, leaving 8 bases of the junction unmatched. This CDR3 is 14 amino acids long. Germline CDR1 reads SGDLS; CDR2 reads YYNGEE.

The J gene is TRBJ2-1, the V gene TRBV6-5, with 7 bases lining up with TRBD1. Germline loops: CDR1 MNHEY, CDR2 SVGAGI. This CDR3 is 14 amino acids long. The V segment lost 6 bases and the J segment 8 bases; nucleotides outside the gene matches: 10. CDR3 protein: CASRQQGYGDEQFF. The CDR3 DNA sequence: TGTGCCAGCAGGCAACAGGGGTACGGGGATGAGCAGTTCTTC.

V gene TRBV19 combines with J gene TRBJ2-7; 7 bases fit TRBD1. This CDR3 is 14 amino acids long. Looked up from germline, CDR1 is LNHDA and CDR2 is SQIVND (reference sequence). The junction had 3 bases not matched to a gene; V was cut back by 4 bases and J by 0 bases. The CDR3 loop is CASSRGTVSYEQYF. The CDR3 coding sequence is TGTGCCAGTAGTAGGGGGACAGTCTCCTACGAGCAGTACTTC.

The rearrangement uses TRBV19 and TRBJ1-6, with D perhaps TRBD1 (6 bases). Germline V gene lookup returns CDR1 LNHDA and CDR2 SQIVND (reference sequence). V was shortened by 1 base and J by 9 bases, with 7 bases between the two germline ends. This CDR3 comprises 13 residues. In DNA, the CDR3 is TGTGCCAGTAGTATAGGGACAGTTTCACCCCTCCACTTT. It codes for CASSIGTVSPLHF.

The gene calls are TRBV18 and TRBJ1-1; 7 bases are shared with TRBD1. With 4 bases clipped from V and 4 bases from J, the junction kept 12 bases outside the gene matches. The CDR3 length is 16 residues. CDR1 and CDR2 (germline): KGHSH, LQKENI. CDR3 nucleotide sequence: TGTGCCAGCTCACACGCAGACAGGGTTCGGGGCACTGAAGCTTTCTTT. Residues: CASSHADRVRGTEAFF.

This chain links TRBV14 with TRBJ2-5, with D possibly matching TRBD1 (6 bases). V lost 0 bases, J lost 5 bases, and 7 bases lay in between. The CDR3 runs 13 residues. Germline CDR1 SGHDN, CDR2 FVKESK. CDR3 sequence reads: CASSQDRGETQYF. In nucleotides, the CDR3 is TGTGCCAGCAGCCAAGATAGGGGGGAGACCCAGTACTTC. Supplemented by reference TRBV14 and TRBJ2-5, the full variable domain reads EAGVTQFPSHSVIEKGQTVTLRCDPISGHDNLYWYRRVMGKEIKFLLHFVKESKQDESGMPNNRFLAERTGGTYSTLKVQPAELEDSGVYFCASSQDRGETQYFGPGTRLLVL.

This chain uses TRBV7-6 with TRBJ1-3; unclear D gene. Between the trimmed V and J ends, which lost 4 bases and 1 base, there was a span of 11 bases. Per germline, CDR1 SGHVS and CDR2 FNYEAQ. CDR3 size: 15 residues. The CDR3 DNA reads TGTGCCAGCAGCTCCCTGGGAGAGTCTGGAAACACCATATATTTT. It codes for CASSSLGESGNTIYF.

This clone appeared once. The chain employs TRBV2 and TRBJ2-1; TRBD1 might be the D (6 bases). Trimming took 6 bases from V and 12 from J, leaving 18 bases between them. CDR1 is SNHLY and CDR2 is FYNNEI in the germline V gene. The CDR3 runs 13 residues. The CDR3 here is CASREVTGGGQFF. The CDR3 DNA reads TGTGCCAGCAGGGAGGTGACAGGAGGTGGGCAGTTCTTC.